The clone carrying this T cell receptor (beta chain) appeared many times. As yet, its antigen is unknown. This entry belongs to a study of CD8 T cells in ankylosing spondylitis. General observations from the study: Characteristic of ankylosing spondylitis blood, it appeared, was a TCR beta motif comprising roughly 8 highly homologous variants. Disease-linked clones bore a CD8+ phenotype and were relatively rare in peripheral blood. Researchers reportedly found disease-linked clones significantly enriched in matched ankylosing spondylitis synovial fluid.

CDR3 length: 13 amino acids. Per germline, CDR1 KGHSH and CDR2 LQKENI. The ends were cut back, 5 bases at V and 4 bases at J, with 11 bases in the middle. The authors made TCR beta libraries by quantitative 5'-RACE with molecular barcodes. In TCRdb, the 5' RACE reads were re-called with MiXCR into one record per CDR3 protein. The sample includes about 140,000 distinct CDR3 sequences, more than 9.5% of them seen just once. The sequenced sample consisted of blood, either unsorted or a sorted T cell fraction (not recorded which). The receptor was isolated from a female donor with ankylosing spondylitis or in good health (not recorded which). The V and J genes are TRBV18 and TRBJ1-2; weak D call: TRBD1 (5 bases). The CDR3 sequence: CASSAQDPYGYTF. As DNA, the CDR3 is TGTGCCAGCTCAGCACAGGACCCCTATGGCTACACCTTC.